These 20 T cell receptor beta chains originate from one sample sequenced in a study of response to subunit inactivated influenza vaccine. In TCRdb, the RT-PCR reads were re-called with MiXCR into one record per CDR3 protein. The repertoire holds 500,000 or so distinct CDR3 sequences, with around 9.9% as singletons. This material consisted of PBMCs from blood, taken roughly 47 days after vaccination. The receptor source for this set is a man aged 45-65 years who received an inactivated influenza vaccine.

This chain connects TRBV10-3 to TRBJ1-2, with TRBD1 matching 9 bases. J gave up 8 bases and V 5 bases, and 3 bases lay outside the gene matches. This CDR3 comprises 12 residues. Germline CDR1 and CDR2: ENHRY and SYGVKD. Written as DNA, the CDR3 is TGTGCCATCAGTTACAGGGGGCAAGGCTACACCTTC. This gives the protein CAISYRGQGYTF.

This clonotype was recorded a few times. The gene calls are TRBV7-2 and TRBJ1-2, with TRBD1 matching over 9 bases. The V gene end was trimmed by 5 bases and the J gene end by 5 bases; junction bases not matched to a gene: 9. This CDR3 comprises 15 residues. Germline lookup yields CDR1 SGHTA and CDR2 FQGNSA. CDR3 sequence: CASSSGQGISYGYTF. The CDR3 coding sequence is TGTGCCAGCAGCAGTGGACAGGGGATTTCGTATGGCTACACCTTC.

The chain recombines TRBV27 with TRBJ2-7, with D possibly being TRBD2 (5 bases). CDR1 and CDR2 from the germline V gene are MNHEY and SMNVEV (reference sequence). With 5 bases removed from V and 4 bases from J, the gap between germline ends came to 15 bases. CDR3 length: 14 amino acids. DNA of the CDR3: TGTGCCAGCAGTCAAGGCAGGACGGGGTACGAGCAGTACTTC. Amino acid sequence: CASSQGRTGYEQYF.

This clonotype was seen a few times. V is TRBV28 and J is TRBJ2-3, with D possibly called TRBD1 or TRBD2 (5 bases each). Deletions cut 8 bases from V and 4 bases from J, with 19 bases between. The germline V gene encodes CDR1 MDHEN and CDR2 SYDVKM. The CDR3 totals 15 residues. The CDR3 bases are TGTGCCAGCCGACTTCGGGGCCCAAGGCCAGATACGCAGTATTTT. It codes for CASRLRGPRPDTQYF.

This clonotype was seen a few times. The chain uses TRBV20-1 and TRBJ2-3, with 13 bases aligning to TRBD2. The junction had 7 bases not matched to a gene; V was cut back by 6 bases and J by 4 bases. The CDR3 extends over 15 amino acids. Germline CDR1 reads DFQATT; CDR2 reads SNEGSKA (reference sequence). The CDR3 sequence: CSATTSGGLSDTQYF. In DNA form, the CDR3 reads TGCAGTGCCACGACTAGCGGGGGGTTATCAGATACGCAGTATTTT.

This clonotype was counted only a few times. CDR3 in amino acids: CASSTQLAGTQYF. CDR3 in DNA: TGTGCCAGCAGTACTCAGCTAGCTGGGACCCAGTACTTC. The V gene is TRBV11-2, the J gene TRBJ2-5; tentative D call: TRBD2 (5 bases). The CDR3 spans 13 residues. In germline, CDR1 is SGHAT, CDR2 FQNNGV. V dropped 6 bases and J dropped 7 bases, with 15 bases sitting between them.

This clonotype was observed many times. The chain couples TRBV20-1 to TRBJ2-1; tentatively, D is TRBD1 (6 bases). CDR3 size: 15 residues. Germline-derived CDR1 and CDR2 are DFQATT and SNEGSKA (reference sequence). The V and J ends lost 4 bases and 8 bases respectively, with 21 bases between them. As DNA, the CDR3 is TGCAGTGCTACAAACGGACAGTCCACGAGGGATGAGCAGTTCTTC. Its translation is CSATNGQSTRDEQFF.

This clonotype occurred a few times. The rearrangement links TRBV7-2 to TRBJ2-7; D not certain. CDR1 and CDR2 from the germline V gene are SGHTA and FQGNSA. The CDR3 contains 15 residues. Trimming stripped 1 base from V and 0 bases from J, with 10 bases between. The CDR3 reads CASSLVGTGSYEQYF. The DNA of the CDR3 is TGTGCCAGCAGCTTAGTAGGTACTGGCTCCTACGAGCAGTACTTC.

The V gene is TRBV7-2, the J gene TRBJ2-3; D is perhaps TRBD2 (6 bases). Trimming stripped 5 bases from V and 3 bases from J, with 9 bases between. The germline CDR1 and CDR2 sequences are SGHTA and FQGNSA. The CDR3 consists of 13 residues. In DNA, the CDR3 is TGTGCCAGCAGCCATAGCGGTACAGATACGCAGTATTTT. It translates to CASSHSGTDTQYF. The whole variable domain, filled in from reference TRBV7-2 and TRBJ2-3, reads GAGVSQSPSNKVTEKGKDVELRCDPISGHTALYWYRQSLGQGLEFLIYFQGNSAPDKSGLPSDRFSAERTGGSVSTLTIQRTQQEDSAVYLCASSHSGTDTQYFGPGTRLTVL.

This clonotype was picked up a small number of times. The rearrangement joins TRBV30 to TRBJ2-5, with a weak D call TRBD1 (5 bases). V was pared by 3 bases and J by 5 bases, with 13 bases between. The length of the CDR3 is 13 residues. Germline V gives CDR1 GTSNPN, CDR2 SVGIG (reference sequence). Written as DNA, the CDR3 is TGTGCCTGGAGGTGGGGCAGCGAGGAGACCCAGTACTTC. Translating gives CAWRWGSEETQYF.

The sample holds a few counts of this clonotype. In DNA, the CDR3 is TGCAGCGTTGTACCTCTAGCGGGGACGAGCTTCTCCGGGGAGCTGTTTTTT. It is translated as CSVVPLAGTSFSGELFF. V is TRBV29-1 and J is TRBJ2-2; TRBD2 matches 9 bases. J gave up 6 bases and V 4 bases, and 15 bases lay outside the gene matches. CDR1 and CDR2 from the germline V gene are SQVTM and ANQGSEA. The CDR3 is 17 amino acids.

This clonotype has at least ten counts. CDR3 nucleotides: TGCAGCGCGCAGCGGGGATCCACAGATACGCAGTATTTT. Its translation: CSAQRGSTDTQYF. This chain uses TRBV29-1 with TRBJ2-3; 7 bases are a match to TRBD2. V was clipped by 7 bases and J by 2 bases; unmatched bases: 6. Germline lookup yields CDR1 SQVTM and CDR2 ANQGSEA. The CDR3 contains 13 residues.

Many counts were recorded for this clonotype. This chain uses TRBV7-2 with TRBJ2-5, with D perhaps matching TRBD1 or TRBD2 (5 bases each). V gave up 6 bases and J gave up 1 base, with 9 bases separating them. The CDR3 is 13 amino acids. Looked up from germline, CDR1 is SGHTA and CDR2 is FQGNSA. The CDR3 protein is CASRRGPQETQYF. CDR3 nucleotides: TGTGCCAGCAGACGGGGACCCCAAGAGACCCAGTACTTC.

The rearrangement links TRBV7-9 to TRBJ1-5; maybe TRBD1 (5 bases). Germline V gives CDR1 SEHNR, CDR2 FQNEAQ (reference sequence). Trimming cost V 0 bases and J 6 bases, with 15 bases left between them. The CDR3 is 16 residues long. CDR3 sequence: CASSLADPRVGQPQHF. CDR3 in DNA: TGTGCCAGCAGCTTAGCAGACCCCAGGGTGGGTCAGCCCCAGCATTTT.

With regard to this clonotype: Its ends do not fully match the called genes, so a read error is possible. The chain combines TRBV7-2 with TRBJ2-5; 7 bases match TRBD2. Germline V lookup: CDR1 SGHTA, CDR2 FQGNSA. This CDR3 has 14 amino acids. The CDR3 here is CASSLDWMRAGADF. The DNA for the CDR3 is TGTGCCAGCAGCTTAGACTGGATGAGGGCGGGAGCTGACTTC.

CDR3 nucleotides: TGTGCCAGCAGTCTTACAGGGATGGGAAGCAATCAGCCCCAGCATTTT. Its protein is CASSLTGMGSNQPQHF. This rearrangement joins TRBV28 to TRBJ1-5; D is possibly TRBD1 (6 bases). Trimming removed 5 bases at V and 1 base at J, with 15 bases between. The CDR3 length is 16 residues. CDR1 is MDHEN and CDR2 is SYDVKM in the germline V gene.

This clonotype was observed at least ten times. This sequence joins TRBV24-1 and TRBJ2-3; D not resolved. The CDR3 covers 13 residues. Germline CDR1 KGHDR, CDR2 SFDVKD. The V end was cut by 4 bases, the J end by 3 bases, with 7 bases between. The CDR3 sequence is CATSDPGTDTQYF. CDR3 nucleotides: TGTGCCACCAGTGACCCAGGAACAGATACGCAGTATTTT.

A few counts support this clonotype. The chain has TRBV20-1 and TRBJ2-1; D perhaps matches TRBD1 (6 bases). The germline CDR1 and CDR2 sequences are DFQATT and SNEGSKA (reference sequence). Trimming took off 3 bases at V and 0 bases at J, with 21 bases between the two ends. The CDR3 spans 18 residues. The CDR3 bases are TGCAGTGCTAGTACACCCCACTGGACAGCCCGCTCCTACAATGAGCAGTTCTTC. Protein sequence: CSASTPHWTARSYNEQFF.

This clonotype has a handful of counts. The chain combines TRBV4-1 with TRBJ2-4; D gene uncertain. The V gene's germline CDR1 is MGHRA and CDR2 YSYEKL. With 4 bases removed from V and 0 bases from J, the gap between germline ends came to 13 bases. The CDR3 length is 16 residues. The CDR3 spells CASSREVALAKNIQYF. CDR3 DNA sequence: TGCGCCAGCAGCCGGGAAGTTGCACTAGCCAAAAACATTCAGTACTTC.

V usage is TRBV20-1 and J usage is TRBJ1-1; D not resolved. The length of the CDR3 is 15 residues. V lost 0 bases, J lost 0 bases, and 11 bases lay in between. The germline V gene has CDR1 DFQATT and CDR2 SNEGSKA (reference sequence). CDR3 amino acids: CSARELVNMNTEAFF. In nucleotides, the CDR3 is TGCAGTGCTAGAGAATTAGTTAACATGAACACTGAAGCTTTCTTT.